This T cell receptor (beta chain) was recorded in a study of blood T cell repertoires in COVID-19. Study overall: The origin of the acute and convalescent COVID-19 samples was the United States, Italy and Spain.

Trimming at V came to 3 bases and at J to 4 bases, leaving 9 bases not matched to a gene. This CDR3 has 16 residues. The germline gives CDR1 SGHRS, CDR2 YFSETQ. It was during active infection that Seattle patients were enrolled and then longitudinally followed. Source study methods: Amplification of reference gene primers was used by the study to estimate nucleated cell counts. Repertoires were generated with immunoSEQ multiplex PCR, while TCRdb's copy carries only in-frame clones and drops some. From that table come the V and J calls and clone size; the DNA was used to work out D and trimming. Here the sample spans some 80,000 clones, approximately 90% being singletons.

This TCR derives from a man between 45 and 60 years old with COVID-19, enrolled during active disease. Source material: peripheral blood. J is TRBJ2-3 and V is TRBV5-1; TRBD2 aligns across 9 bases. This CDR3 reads CASSSVAGDQPDTQYF. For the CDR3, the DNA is TGCGCCAGCAGCTCGGTAGCGGGAGATCAGCCAGATACGCAGTATTTT. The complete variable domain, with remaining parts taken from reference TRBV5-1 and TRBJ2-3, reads KAGVTQTPRYLIKTRGQQVTLSCSPISGHRSVSWYQQTPGQGLQFLFEYFSETQRNKGNFPGRFSGRQFSNSRSEMNVSTLELGDSALYLCASSSVAGDQPDTQYFGPGTRLTVL.